The 13 T cell receptor beta chains reported below all come from one sample, sequenced in a study of regulatory T cells in long-lasting Graves disease. Time point described: persistent/refractory GD, antithyroid drugs over 5 years with positive TRAb. Construction of the TCR library relied on RNA isolated from PBMCs. Arm-PCR of CDR3 regions and iRepertoire HTBI primers were the basis on which TCR beta libraries were built. TCRdb itself ran the multiplex PCR reads through MiXCR, one entry per CDR3 protein. Of 350,000 to 450,000 distinct CDR3 sequences listed, roughly 24% are singletons. The specimen comprised peripheral blood mononuclear cells (PBMCs), sampled when the disease was refractory, from a patient treated with antithyroid drugs. The receptors were gathered from a woman aged 35 to 49 with Graves disease.

The V call is TRBV5-5, the J call TRBJ1-1; perhaps TRBD1 as D (6 bases). The germline CDR1 and CDR2 sequences are SGHKS and YYEKEE (reference sequence). The V end was cut by 4 bases, the J end by 3 bases, with 16 bases between. The CDR3 totals 15 residues. In nucleotides, the CDR3 is TGTGCCAGCAGCGTTGGGACACCCTTTTACACTGAAGCTTTCTTT. This encodes CASSVGTPFYTEAFF.

This clonotype was counted a few times. The chain joins TRBV27 to TRBJ2-7; weak D call: TRBD2 (6 bases). The CDR3 sequence is 14 residues long. CDR1 and CDR2 (germline): MNHEY, SMNVEV (reference sequence). V was cut by 11 bases and J by 2 bases, with 19 bases left in between. CDR3 amino acids: CAGTQGSGPYEQYF. In nucleotides, the CDR3 is TGTGCCGGCACTCAGGGTAGCGGTCCCTACGAGCAGTACTTC.

V and J are TRBV15 and TRBJ1-4, with 8 bases identical to TRBD1. The germline V gene has CDR1 LNHNV and CDR2 YYDKDF (reference sequence). The trim removed 5 bases at V and 4 bases at J, leaving 6 bases unmatched. CDR3 length: 15 amino acids. Written as DNA, the CDR3 is TGTGCCACCAGCGAAGACAGGGGTCATAATGAAAAACTGTTTTTT. Residues: CATSEDRGHNEKLFF.

This clonotype occurred many times. V gene TRBV2 combines with J gene TRBJ1-4; 10 bases agree with TRBD1. Losses at the gene ends were 6 bases for V and 14 bases for J; bases not matched to a gene: 3. This CDR3 has 11 amino acids. CDR1 and CDR2 (germline): SNHLY, FYNNEI. The CDR3 loop reads CASRDRGGLFF. The CDR3 DNA reads as TGTGCCAGCAGGGACAGGGGGGGTCTGTTTTTT.

CDR3 region: CSASNGGSYEQYF. The CDR3 nucleotides read TGCAGTGCTAGTAACGGGGGTTCCTACGAGCAGTACTTC. This chain uses TRBV20-1 with TRBJ2-7; the D gene is possibly TRBD2 (6 bases). The V gene's germline CDR1 is DFQATT and CDR2 SNEGSKA (reference sequence). Trimming left V 3 bases short and J 1 base short, with 10 bases between. This CDR3 is 13 amino acids long.

The CDR3: CASSLASGPYNEQFF. DNA for the CDR3: TGTGCCAGCAGCTTAGCTAGCGGTCCCTACAATGAGCAGTTCTTC. V usage is TRBV7-6 and J usage is TRBJ2-1, with D possibly matching TRBD2 (6 bases). V was shortened by 0 bases and J by 2 bases, with 8 bases between the two germline ends. Germline V CDR1 and CDR2: SGHVS, FNYEAQ. The CDR3 has 15 amino acids. The full variable domain, its missing parts supplied by reference TRBV7-6 and TRBJ2-1, is GAGVSQSPRYKVTKRGQDVALRCDPISGHVSLYWYRQALGQGPEFLTYFNYEAQQDKSGLPNDRFSAERPEGSISTLTIQRTEQRDSAMYRCASSLASGPYNEQFFGPGTRLTVL.

The chain combines TRBV4-1 with TRBJ1-4; the match to TRBD1 covers 11 bases. V lost 4 bases and J lost 2; bases outside the gene matches: 0. There are 15 residues in the CDR3. Germline CDR1 reads MGHRA; CDR2 reads YSYEKL. CDR3 in DNA: TGCGCCAGCAGCCGGACAGGGGGCACTAATGAAAAACTGTTTTTT. Its protein is CASSRTGGTNEKLFF.

There are many counts of this clonotype. This sequence joins TRBV28 and TRBJ2-7; D may be TRBD2 (5 bases). The germline V and J ends were trimmed by 1 base and 2 bases, with 9 bases remaining between them. The CDR3 is made up of 14 amino acids. Looked up from germline, CDR1 is MDHEN and CDR2 is SYDVKM. CDR3 in DNA: TGTGCCAGCAGTTTATCCCCAGCGGCCTACGAGCAGTACTTC. This gives the protein CASSLSPAAYEQYF. The full variable domain, completed using reference TRBV28 and TRBJ2-7, is DVKVTQSSRYLVKRTGEKVFLECVQDMDHENMFWYRQDPGLGLRLIYFSYDVKMKEKGDIPEGYSVSREKKERFSLILESASTNQTSMYLCASSLSPAAYEQYFGPGTRLTVT.

In this sample, this clonotype turned up a few times. The chain carries TRBV6-1 and TRBJ2-5, with TRBD1 matching over 10 bases. V lost 3 bases, J lost 4 bases, and 8 bases stayed unmatched. CDR3 length: 16 residues. Germline lookup yields CDR1 MNHNS and CDR2 SASEGT. CDR3 residues: CASSENPGQGRETQYF. The CDR3 DNA reads as TGTGCCAGCAGTGAGAACCCGGGACAGGGGAGAGAGACCCAGTACTTC.

The sample holds many counts of this clonotype. The V call is TRBV28, the J call TRBJ1-1; no definite D call. Germline CDR1 MDHEN, CDR2 SYDVKM. The germline V and J ends were trimmed by 2 bases and 6 bases, with 4 bases remaining between them. CDR3 size: 11 residues. The CDR3 region has the DNA TGTGCCAGCAGTTTAGTCGCTGAAGCTTTCTTT. Translating it yields CASSLVAEAFF.

This chain joins TRBV9 and TRBJ1-1; no definite D call. The CDR3 is made up of 13 amino acids. Germline V lookup: CDR1 SGDLS, CDR2 YYNGEE. V was pared by 2 bases and J by 2 bases, with 7 bases between. Here the CDR3 reads CASSVFGNTEAFF. CDR3 coding DNA: TGTGCCAGCAGCGTCTTTGGAAACACTGAAGCTTTCTTT.

The sample holds many counts of this clonotype. V is TRBV7-3 and J is TRBJ2-2; TRBD2 agrees at 13 bases. V was pared by 5 bases and J by 5 bases, with 8 bases of the junction left unmatched. The CDR3 has 17 amino acids. The germline V gene encodes CDR1 SGHTA and CDR2 FQGTGA. The chain's CDR3 is CASSPQPGLAGTGELFF. CDR3 DNA: TGTGCCAGCAGCCCACAACCGGGACTAGCGGGAACCGGGGAGCTGTTTTTT.

The V and J genes are TRBV11-2 and TRBJ2-1, with 8 bases aligning to TRBD2. Trimming at V came to 1 base and at J to 8 bases, leaving 13 bases not matched to a gene. In germline, CDR1 is SGHAT, CDR2 FQNNGV. The CDR3 covers 17 residues. Here the CDR3 DNA reads TGTGCCAGCAGCTTAGCGTTTAGAGGACTAGCTTTAGATGAGCAGTTCTTC. It specifies CASSLAFRGLALDEQFF.